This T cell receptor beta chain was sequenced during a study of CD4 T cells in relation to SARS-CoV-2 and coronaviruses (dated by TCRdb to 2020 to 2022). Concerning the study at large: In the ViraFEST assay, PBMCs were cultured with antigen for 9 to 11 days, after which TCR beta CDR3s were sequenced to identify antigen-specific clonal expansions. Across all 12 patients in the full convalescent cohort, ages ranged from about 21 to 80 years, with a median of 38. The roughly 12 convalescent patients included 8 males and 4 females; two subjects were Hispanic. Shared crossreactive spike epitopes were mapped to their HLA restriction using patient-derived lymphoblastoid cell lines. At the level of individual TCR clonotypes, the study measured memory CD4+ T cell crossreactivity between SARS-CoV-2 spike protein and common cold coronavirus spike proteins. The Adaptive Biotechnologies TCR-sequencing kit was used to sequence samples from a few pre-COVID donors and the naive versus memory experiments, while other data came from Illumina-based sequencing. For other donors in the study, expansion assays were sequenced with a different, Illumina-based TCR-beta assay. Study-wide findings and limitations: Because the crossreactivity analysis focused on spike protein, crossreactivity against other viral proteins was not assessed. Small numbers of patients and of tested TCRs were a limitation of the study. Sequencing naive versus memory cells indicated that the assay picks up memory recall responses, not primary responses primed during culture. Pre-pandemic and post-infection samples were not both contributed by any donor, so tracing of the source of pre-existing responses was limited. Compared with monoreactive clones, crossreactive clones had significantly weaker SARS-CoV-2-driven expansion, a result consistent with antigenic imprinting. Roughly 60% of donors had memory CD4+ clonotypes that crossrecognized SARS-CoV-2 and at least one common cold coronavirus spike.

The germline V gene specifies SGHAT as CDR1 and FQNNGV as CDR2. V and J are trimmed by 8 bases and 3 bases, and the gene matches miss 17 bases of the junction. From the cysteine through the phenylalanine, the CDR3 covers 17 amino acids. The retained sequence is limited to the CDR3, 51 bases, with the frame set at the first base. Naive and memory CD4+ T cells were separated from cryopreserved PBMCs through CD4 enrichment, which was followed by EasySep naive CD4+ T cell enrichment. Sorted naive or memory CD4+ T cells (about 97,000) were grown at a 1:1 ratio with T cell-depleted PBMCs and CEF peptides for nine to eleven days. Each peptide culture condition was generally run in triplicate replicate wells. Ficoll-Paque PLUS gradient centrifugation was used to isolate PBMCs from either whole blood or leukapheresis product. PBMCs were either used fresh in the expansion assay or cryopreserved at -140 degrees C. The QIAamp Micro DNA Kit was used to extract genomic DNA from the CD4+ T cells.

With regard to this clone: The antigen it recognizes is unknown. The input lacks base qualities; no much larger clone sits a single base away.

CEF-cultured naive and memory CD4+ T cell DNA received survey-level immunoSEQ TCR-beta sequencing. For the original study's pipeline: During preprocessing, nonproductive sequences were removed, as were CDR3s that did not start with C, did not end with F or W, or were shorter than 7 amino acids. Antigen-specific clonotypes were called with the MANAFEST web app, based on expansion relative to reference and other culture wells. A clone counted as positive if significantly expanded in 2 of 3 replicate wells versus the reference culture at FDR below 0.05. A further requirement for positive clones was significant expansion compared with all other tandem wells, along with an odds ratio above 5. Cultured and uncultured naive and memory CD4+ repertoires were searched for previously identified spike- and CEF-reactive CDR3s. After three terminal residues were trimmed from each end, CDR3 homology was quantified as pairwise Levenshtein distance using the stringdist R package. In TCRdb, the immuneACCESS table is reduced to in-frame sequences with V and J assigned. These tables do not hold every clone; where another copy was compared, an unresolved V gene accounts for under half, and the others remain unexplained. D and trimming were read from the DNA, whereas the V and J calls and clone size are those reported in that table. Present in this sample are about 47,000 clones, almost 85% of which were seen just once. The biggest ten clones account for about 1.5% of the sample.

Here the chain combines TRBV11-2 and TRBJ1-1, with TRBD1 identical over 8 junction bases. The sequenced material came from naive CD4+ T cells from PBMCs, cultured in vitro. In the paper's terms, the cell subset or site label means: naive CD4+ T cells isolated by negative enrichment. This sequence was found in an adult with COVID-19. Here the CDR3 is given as CASDKELAGGLYTEAFF. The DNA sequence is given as TGTGCCAGCGATAAAGAATTGGCAGGGGGCTTGTACACTGAAGCTTTCTTT.